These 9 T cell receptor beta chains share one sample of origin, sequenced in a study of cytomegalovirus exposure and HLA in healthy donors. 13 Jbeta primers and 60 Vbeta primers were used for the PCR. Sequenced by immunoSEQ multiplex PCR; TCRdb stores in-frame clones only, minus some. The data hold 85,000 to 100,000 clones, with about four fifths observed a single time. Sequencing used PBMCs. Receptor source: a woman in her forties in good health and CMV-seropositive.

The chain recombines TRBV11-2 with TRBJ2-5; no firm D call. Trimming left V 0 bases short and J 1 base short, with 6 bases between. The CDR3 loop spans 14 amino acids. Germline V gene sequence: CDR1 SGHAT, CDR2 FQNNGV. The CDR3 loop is CASSLDLPQETQYF. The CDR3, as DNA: TGTGCCAGCAGCTTAGATCTCCCCCAAGAGACCCAGTACTTC.

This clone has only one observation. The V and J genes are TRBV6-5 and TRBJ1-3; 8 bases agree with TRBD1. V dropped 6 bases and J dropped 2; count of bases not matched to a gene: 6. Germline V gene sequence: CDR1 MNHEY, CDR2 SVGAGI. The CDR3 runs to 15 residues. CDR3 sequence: CASRLQGDAGNTIYF. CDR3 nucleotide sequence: TGTGCCAGCAGACTACAGGGGGACGCTGGAAACACCATATATTTT.

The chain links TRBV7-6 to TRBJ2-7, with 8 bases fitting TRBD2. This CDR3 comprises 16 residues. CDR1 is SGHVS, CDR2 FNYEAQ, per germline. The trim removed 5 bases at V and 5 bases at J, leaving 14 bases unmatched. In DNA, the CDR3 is TGTGCCAGCAGCCACCGGGGGGGAGGATTCCTAGACGAGCAGTACTTC. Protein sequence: CASSHRGGGFLDEQYF.

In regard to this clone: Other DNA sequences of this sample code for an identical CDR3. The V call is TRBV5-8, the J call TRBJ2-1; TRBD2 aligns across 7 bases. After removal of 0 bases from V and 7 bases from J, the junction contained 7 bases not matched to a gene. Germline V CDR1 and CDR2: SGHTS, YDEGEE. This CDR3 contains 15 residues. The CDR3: CASSLAASGFNEQFF. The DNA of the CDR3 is TGTGCCAGCAGCTTGGCGGCTAGCGGATTTAATGAGCAGTTCTTC.

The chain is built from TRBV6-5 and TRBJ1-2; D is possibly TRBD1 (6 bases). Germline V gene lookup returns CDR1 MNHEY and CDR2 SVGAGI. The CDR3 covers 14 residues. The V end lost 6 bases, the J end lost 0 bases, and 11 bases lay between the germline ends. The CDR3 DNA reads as TGTGCCAGCAGGCAGGGGCCCCCTAACTATGGCTACACCTTC. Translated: CASRQGPPNYGYTF.

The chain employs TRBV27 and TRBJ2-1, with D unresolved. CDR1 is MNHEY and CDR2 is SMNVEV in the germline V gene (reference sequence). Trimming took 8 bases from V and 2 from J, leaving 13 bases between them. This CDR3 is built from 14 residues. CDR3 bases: TGTGCCAGCGGCGAATACCGGGCCTACAATGAGCAGTTCTTC. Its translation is CASGEYRAYNEQFF.

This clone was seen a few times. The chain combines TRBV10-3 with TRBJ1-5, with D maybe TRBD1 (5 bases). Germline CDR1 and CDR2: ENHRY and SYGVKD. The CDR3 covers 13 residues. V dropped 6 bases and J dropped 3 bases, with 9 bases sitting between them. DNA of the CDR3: TGTGCCATCAGCTCCAGGGTCAATCAGCCCCAGCATTTT. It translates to CAISSRVNQPQHF.

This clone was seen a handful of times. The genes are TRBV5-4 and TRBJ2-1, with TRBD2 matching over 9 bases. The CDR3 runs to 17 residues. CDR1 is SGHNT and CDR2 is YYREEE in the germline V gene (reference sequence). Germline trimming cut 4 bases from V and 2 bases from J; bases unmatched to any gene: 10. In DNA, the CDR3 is TGTGCCAGCAGCCACGGGACTAGCCGCTCGACCTACAATGAGCAGTTCTTC. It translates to CASSHGTSRSTYNEQFF.

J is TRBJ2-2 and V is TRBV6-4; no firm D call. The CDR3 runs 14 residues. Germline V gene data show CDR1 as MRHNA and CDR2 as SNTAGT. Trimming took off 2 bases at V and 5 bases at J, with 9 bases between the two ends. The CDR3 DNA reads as TGTGCCAGCAGTGACGAGGTAGAAACCGGGGAGCTGTTTTTT. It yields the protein CASSDEVETGELFF.